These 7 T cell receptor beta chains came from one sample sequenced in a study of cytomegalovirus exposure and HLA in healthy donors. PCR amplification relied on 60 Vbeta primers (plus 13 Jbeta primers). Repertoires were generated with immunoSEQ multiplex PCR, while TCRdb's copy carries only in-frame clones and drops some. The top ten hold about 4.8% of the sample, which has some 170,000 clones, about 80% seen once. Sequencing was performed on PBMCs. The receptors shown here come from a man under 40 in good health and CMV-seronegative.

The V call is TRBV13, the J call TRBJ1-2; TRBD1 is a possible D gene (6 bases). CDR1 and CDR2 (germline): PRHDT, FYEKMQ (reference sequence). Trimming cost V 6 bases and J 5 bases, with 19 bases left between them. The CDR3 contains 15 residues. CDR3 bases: TGTGCCAGCAGTTATAAACCGGGACAAACTTATGGCTACACCTTC. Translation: CASSYKPGQTYGYTF.

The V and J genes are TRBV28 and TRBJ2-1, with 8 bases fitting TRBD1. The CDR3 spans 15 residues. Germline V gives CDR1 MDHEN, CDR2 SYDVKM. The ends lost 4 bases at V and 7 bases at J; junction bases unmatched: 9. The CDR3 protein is CASSSTWTGTNEQFF. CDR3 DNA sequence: TGTGCCAGCAGTTCCACCTGGACAGGGACTAATGAGCAGTTCTTC.

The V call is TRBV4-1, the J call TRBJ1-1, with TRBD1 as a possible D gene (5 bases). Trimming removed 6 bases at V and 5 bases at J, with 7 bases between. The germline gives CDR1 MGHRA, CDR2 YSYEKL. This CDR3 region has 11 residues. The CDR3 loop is CASRGGTEAFF. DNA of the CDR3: TGCGCCAGCAGGGGGGGGACTGAAGCTTTCTTT.

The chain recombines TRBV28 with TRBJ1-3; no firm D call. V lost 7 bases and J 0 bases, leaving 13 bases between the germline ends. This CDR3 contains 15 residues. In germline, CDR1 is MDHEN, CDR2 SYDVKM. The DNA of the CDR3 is TGTGCCAGCACCGCCGACCTAGACTCTGGAAACACCATATATTTT. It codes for CASTADLDSGNTIYF.

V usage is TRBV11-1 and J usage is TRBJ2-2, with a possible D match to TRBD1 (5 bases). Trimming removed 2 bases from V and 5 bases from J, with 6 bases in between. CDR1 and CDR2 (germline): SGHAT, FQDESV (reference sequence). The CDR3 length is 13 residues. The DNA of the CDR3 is TGTGCCAGCAGCTTACAGGGAACCGGGGAGCTGTTTTTT. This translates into CASSLQGTGELFF.

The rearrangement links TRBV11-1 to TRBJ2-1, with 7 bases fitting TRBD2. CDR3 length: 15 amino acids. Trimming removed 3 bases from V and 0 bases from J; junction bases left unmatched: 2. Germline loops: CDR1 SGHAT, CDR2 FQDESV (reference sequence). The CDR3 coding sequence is TGTGCCAGCAGCTTGGGCGGGAGCTCCTACAATGAGCAGTTCTTC. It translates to CASSLGGSSYNEQFF.

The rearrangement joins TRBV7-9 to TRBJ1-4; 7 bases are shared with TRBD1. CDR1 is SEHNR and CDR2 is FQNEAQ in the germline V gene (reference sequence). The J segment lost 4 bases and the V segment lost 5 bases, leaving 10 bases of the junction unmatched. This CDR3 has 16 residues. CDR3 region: CASSNPLGTDNEKLFF. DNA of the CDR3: TGTGCCAGCAGCAACCCCCTCGGGACAGATAATGAAAAACTGTTTTTT.